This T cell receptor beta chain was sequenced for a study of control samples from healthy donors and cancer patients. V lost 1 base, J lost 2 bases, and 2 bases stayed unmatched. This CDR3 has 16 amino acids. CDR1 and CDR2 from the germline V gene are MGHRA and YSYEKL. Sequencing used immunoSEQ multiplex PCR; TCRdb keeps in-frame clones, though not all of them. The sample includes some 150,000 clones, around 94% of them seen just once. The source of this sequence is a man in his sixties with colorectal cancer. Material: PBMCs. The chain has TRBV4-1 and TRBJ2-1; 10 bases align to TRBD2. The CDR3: CASSQAAGGPYNEQFF. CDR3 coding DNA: TGCGCCAGCAGCCAAGCAGCGGGGGGGCCCTACAATGAGCAGTTCTTC.